This TCR beta chain was recorded in a study of blood T cells in healthy people across ages. Trimming took 0 bases from V and 5 from J; bases not matched to a gene: 9. The CDR3 has 16 residues. Germline CDR1 is SGHKS and CDR2 is YYEKEE (reference sequence). Russia was home to the donors, healthy Caucasian individuals aged roughly 6 to 95. Through a sample-barcoded 5' primer and a J-beta primer mix, a second PCR was run for roughly 7 to 11 cycles. Each CDR3 protein gets one entry after TCRdb re-called the 5' RACE reads with MiXCR. Among approximately 800,000 distinct CDR3 sequences, about 59% were seen once, and the ten largest hold roughly 25%.

Sequencing was performed on blood. The TCR was taken from a man in his thirties or forties in good health. The chain uses TRBV5-5 and TRBJ2-5, with 8 nucleotides matching TRBD1. CDR3 sequence reads: CASSLEVFRTGETQYF. The CDR3 region has the DNA TGTGCCAGCAGCTTGGAAGTCTTCCGGACAGGGGAGACCCAGTACTTC.